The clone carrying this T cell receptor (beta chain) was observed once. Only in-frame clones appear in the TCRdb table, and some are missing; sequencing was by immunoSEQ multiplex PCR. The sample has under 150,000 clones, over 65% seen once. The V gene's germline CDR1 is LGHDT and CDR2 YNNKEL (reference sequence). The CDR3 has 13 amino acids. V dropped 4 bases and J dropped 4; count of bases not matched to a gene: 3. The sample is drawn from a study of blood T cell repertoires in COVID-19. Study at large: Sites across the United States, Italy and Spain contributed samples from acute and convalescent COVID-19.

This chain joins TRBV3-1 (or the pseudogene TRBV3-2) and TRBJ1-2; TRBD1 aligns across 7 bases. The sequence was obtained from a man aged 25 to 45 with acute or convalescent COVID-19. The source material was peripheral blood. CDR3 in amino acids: CASSPGTAYGYTF. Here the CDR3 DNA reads TGTGCCAGCAGCCCCGGGACAGCCTATGGCTACACCTTC.